Listed here are 8 T cell receptor beta chains from one sample, sequenced in a study of shared clonotypes between healthy human individuals. Naive CD8 cells, CD45RO-negative and positively selected for CCR7, excluded terminally differentiated effector memory CD45RA+ cells. TCRdb's copy holds only in-frame clones and misses some; the assay was immunoSEQ multiplex PCR. The repertoire holds about 1,900,000 clones, with roughly 95% as singletons. Sequences were obtained from naive CD8+ T cells sorted from blood. The source is a man in his late teens or twenties in good health.

CDR3 sequence: CASSQRSQGARTDTQYF. CDR3 DNA: TGCGCCAGCAGCCAAAGATCACAGGGGGCAAGGACAGATACGCAGTATTTT. The rearrangement uses TRBV4-3 and TRBJ2-3, with 9 bases aligning to TRBD1. This CDR3 has 17 residues. V lost 2 bases to trimming and J lost 3 bases; unmatched junction nucleotides: 9. Germline CDR1 LGHNA, CDR2 YSLEER.

The CDR3 reads CASSLETSGRAWAGTQYF. CDR3 DNA: TGTGCCAGCAGCTTAGAGACTAGCGGGAGGGCCTGGGCGGGTACGCAGTATTTT. The chain links TRBV7-9 to TRBJ2-3; 14 nucleotides align to TRBD2. The germline V gene has CDR1 SEHNR and CDR2 FQNEAQ (reference sequence). Trimming cost V 1 base and J 8 bases; bases outside gene matches: 11. The CDR3 is 18 amino acids.

The chain combines TRBV6-5 with TRBJ2-7; tentatively, D is TRBD1 (6 bases). CDR1 and CDR2 from the germline V gene are MNHEY and SVGAGI. The length of the CDR3 is 15 residues. V dropped 7 bases and J dropped 2 bases, with 18 bases sitting between them. The CDR3 DNA reads as TGTGCCAGCACCAAACTCGAACAGGGCCCCTACGAGCAGTACTTC. Its translation is CASTKLEQGPYEQYF.

The chain employs TRBV5-4 and TRBJ1-3; no clear D gene. V shed 4 bases and J shed 4 bases, with 6 bases lying between them. The CDR3 has 12 residues. Germline CDR1 is SGHNT and CDR2 is YYREEE (reference sequence). The CDR3 DNA sequence: TGTGCCAGCAGCCGGGAGGGAAACACCATATATTTT. This gives the protein CASSREGNTIYF. Full variable domain (remainder filled in from reference TRBV5-4 and TRBJ1-3): ETGVTQSPTHLIKTRGQQVTLRCSSQSGHNTVSWYQQALGQGPQFIFQYYREEENGRGNFPPRFSGLQFPNYSSELNVNALELDDSALYLCASSREGNTIYFGEGSWLTVV.

The gene calls are TRBV5-4 and TRBJ1-6; 7 nucleotides agree with TRBD1. V gave up 7 bases and J gave up 12 bases; unmatched junction bases: 10. CDR1 is SGHNT and CDR2 is YYREEE in the germline V gene (reference sequence). This CDR3 has 13 amino acids. The CDR3, as DNA: TGTGCCAGCTCTGACAGGGAAGGGAAACCCCTCCACTTT. Its protein product is CASSDREGKPLHF.

The chain uses TRBV7-8 and TRBJ2-7; TRBD2 agrees at 7 bases. The CDR3 is 15 amino acids. Losses at the gene ends were 0 bases for V and 5 bases for J; bases not matched to a gene: 7. Germline V CDR1 and CDR2: SGHVS, FQNEAQ. The CDR3 protein is CASSLARRGVNEQYF. CDR3 DNA: TGTGCCAGCAGCTTAGCGCGCCGGGGGGTGAACGAGCAGTACTTC.

J is TRBJ2-2 and V is TRBV28; 8 positions agree with TRBD2. The germline V gene has CDR1 MDHEN and CDR2 SYDVKM. The V and J ends lost 6 bases and 3 bases, in that order; junction bases with no gene match: 12. This CDR3 contains 17 residues. The DNA for the CDR3 is TGTGCCAGCAGCTCTCCTGTGGCGGGGGGAGACACCGGGGAGCTGTTTTTT. Protein: CASSSPVAGGDTGELFF.

This clone was recorded only once. Other DNA sequences within the sample encode an identical CDR3. This chain connects TRBV7-9 to TRBJ2-1; 11 bases line up with TRBD2. Germline CDR1 and CDR2: SEHNR and FQNEAQ (reference sequence). The CDR3 extends over 15 amino acids. The junction had 7 bases not matched to a gene; V was cut back by 4 bases and J by 8 bases. The CDR3 DNA follows: TGTGCCAGCAGCTCCCTAGCGGGAGGAAGGGATGAGCAGTTCTTC. Protein product: CASSSLAGGRDEQFF.